Following are 22 T cell receptor beta chains from one sample sequenced in a study of vaccination effects on CD4 cells after COVID-19. Expansion of antigen-specific CD4+ T cells with viral peptide pools was carried out by the ViraFEST assay before sequencing. Scientists isolated CD4+ T cells after a roughly 10-day culture period ended. Of the BNT162b2 and mRNA-1273 vaccines, participants received two doses of one or the other. No antigen has been assigned to these receptors. The assay was immunoSEQ multiplex PCR, and TCRdb's table has in-frame clones only and misses some. The table includes 20,000 to 30,000 clones, almost 80% detected once. The sample was CD4+ T cells from PBMCs cultured with SARS-CoV-2 spike peptides, taken after COVID-19 vaccination. These receptors were collected from a human donor who received a COVID-19 vaccine. Some clones in this sample may be carry-over from other donors' samples.

The chain uses TRBV19 and TRBJ2-6; weak D call: TRBD1 (5 bases). The CDR3 runs 15 residues. CDR1 is LNHDA and CDR2 is SQIVND in the germline V gene (reference sequence). V gave up 4 bases and J gave up 0 bases, with 7 bases separating them. The CDR3 loop is CASSRQSSGANVLTF. The CDR3 nucleotides read TGTGCCAGTAGTAGACAGAGCTCTGGGGCCAACGTCCTGACTTTC. Full variable domain (outside the CDR3, taken from reference TRBV19 and TRBJ2-6): DGGITQSPKYLFRKEGQNVTLSCEQNLNHDAMYWYRQDPGQGLRLIYYSQIVNDFQKGDIAEGYSVSREKKESFPLTVTSAQKNPTAFYLCASSRQSSGANVLTFGAGSRLTVL.

This clone appeared a few times. The rearrangement joins TRBV5-1 to TRBJ1-6; 9 nucleotides agree with TRBD1. This CDR3 has 17 amino acids. The junction had 6 bases not matched to a gene; V was cut back by 3 bases and J by 2 bases. Germline CDR1 SGHRS, CDR2 YFSETQ. The CDR3, as DNA: TGCGCCAGCAGCTCCGGACAGGGGTCGACCTATAATTCACCCCTCCACTTT. As protein: CASSSGQGSTYNSPLHF. The full variable domain, with the rest looked up from reference TRBV5-1 and TRBJ1-6, is KAGVTQTPRYLIKTRGQQVTLSCSPISGHRSVSWYQQTPGQGLQFLFEYFSETQRNKGNFPGRFSGRQFSNSRSEMNVSTLELGDSALYLCASSSGQGSTYNSPLHFGNGTRLTVT.

The DNA of the CDR3 is TGTGCCAGTAGTATAATTGGGGGGGGGAAAGGAGATACGCAGTATTTT. Protein sequence: CASSIIGGGKGDTQYF. The genes are TRBV19 and TRBJ2-3, with 7 bases that match TRBD2. The length of the CDR3 is 16 residues. The germline V gene encodes CDR1 LNHDA and CDR2 SQIVND (reference sequence). The J segment lost 5 bases and the V segment lost 2 bases, leaving 10 bases of the junction unmatched.

The chain links TRBV2 to TRBJ2-5, with 9 bases that match TRBD2. The CDR3 extends over 13 amino acids. Unmatched junction bases numbered 9, after V lost 11 bases and J lost 5 bases. The germline gives CDR1 SNHLY, CDR2 FYNNEI. CDR3 sequence: CALGGGGAETQYF. CDR3 nucleotides: TGTGCCCTAGGAGGCGGGGGGGCGGAGACCCAGTACTTC. Based on the CDR3 plus reference TRBV2 and TRBJ2-5, the full variable domain is EPEVTQTPSHQVTQMGQEVILRCVPISNHLYFYWYRQILGQKVEFLVSFYNNEISEKSEIFDDQFSVERPDGSNFTLKIRSTKLEDSAMYFCALGGGGAETQYFGPGTRLLVL.

The genes are TRBV4-1 and TRBJ1-2; D gene uncertain. Germline CDR1 and CDR2: MGHRA and YSYEKL. V lost 4 bases, J lost 8 bases, and 14 bases lay in between. This CDR3 is 13 amino acids long. The CDR3 DNA is TGCGCCAGCAGCCCCGGCCCCTTCTTGGGCTACACCTTC. Its protein product is CASSPGPFLGYTF.

J is TRBJ2-3 and V is TRBV18; 7 nucleotides line up with TRBD1. V lost 1 base and J lost 2; bases outside the gene matches: 6. Germline V lookup: CDR1 KGHSH, CDR2 LQKENI. This CDR3 has 16 residues. CDR3 DNA sequence: TGTGCCAGCTCACCACGTAGACAGGGCAACACAGATACGCAGTATTTT. This translates into CASSPRRQGNTDTQYF.

The chain employs TRBV6-1 and TRBJ2-1; 11 bases line up with TRBD2. This CDR3 has 15 residues. V trimming: 2 bases; J trimming: 5 bases; junction bases outside the gene matches: 2. CDR1 is MNHNS, CDR2 SASEGT, per germline. CDR3 DNA: TGTGCCAGCAGTGAACTAGCGGGGGGTCACAATGAGCAGTTCTTC. Amino acid sequence: CASSELAGGHNEQFF.

CDR3: CASYGSWDRGRRRSYEQYV. DNA of the CDR3: TGTGCCAGCTACGGCTCGTGGGACAGGGGGCGACGACGTTCCTACGAGCAGTACGTC. This chain joins TRBV7-3 and TRBJ2-7; TRBD1 agrees at 12 bases. This CDR3 is 19 amino acids long. With 8 bases clipped from V and 1 base from J, the junction kept 18 bases outside the gene matches. CDR1 and CDR2 from the germline V gene are SGHTA and FQGTGA.

The chain is built from TRBV5-1 and TRBJ1-3; possibly TRBD1 for D (5 bases). The V end lost 4 bases, the J end lost 2 bases, and 22 bases lay between the germline ends. Germline CDR1 reads SGHRS; CDR2 reads YFSETQ. This CDR3 has 18 residues. The CDR3 sequence: CASSRNFQGRAPGNTIYF. As DNA, the CDR3 is TGCGCCAGCAGCCGTAACTTTCAGGGAAGGGCTCCTGGAAACACCATATATTTT. Looking up the rest from reference TRBV5-1 and TRBJ1-3 gives the full variable domain: KAGVTQTPRYLIKTRGQQVTLSCSPISGHRSVSWYQQTPGQGLQFLFEYFSETQRNKGNFPGRFSGRQFSNSRSEMNVSTLELGDSALYLCASSRNFQGRAPGNTIYFGEGSWLTVV.

V is TRBV2 and J is TRBJ2-3; 10 nucleotides align to TRBD1. Germline values: CDR1 SNHLY, CDR2 FYNNEI. The CDR3 has 15 residues. Trimming removed 4 bases from V and 1 base from J; junction bases left unmatched: 2. CDR3 nucleotide sequence: TGTGCCAGCAGTGGGGACAGGGGTCGCACAGATACGCAGTATTTT. It yields the protein CASSGDRGRTDTQYF.

The rearrangement uses TRBV29-1 and TRBJ2-3, with D possibly TRBD1 on 6 matching bases. CDR3 length equals 14 residues. V shed 7 bases and J shed 6 bases, with 20 bases lying between them. Germline V gives CDR1 SQVTM, CDR2 ANQGSEA. The CDR3, as DNA: TGCAGCGCCCTGACACAGGGTAGGCCGGATACGCAGTATTTT. This encodes CSALTQGRPDTQYF.

This chain joins TRBV11-3 and TRBJ2-1; 10 nucleotides agree with TRBD2. This CDR3 comprises 16 residues. Germline CDR1 reads SGHNT; CDR2 reads YENEEA. V lost 5 bases to trimming and J lost 4 bases; unmatched junction nucleotides: 8. The CDR3 is CASSAGLAAAYNEQFF. The CDR3 DNA sequence: TGTGCCAGCAGCGCCGGACTAGCGGCCGCGTACAATGAGCAGTTCTTC.

The V gene is TRBV4-1, the J gene TRBJ2-1, with no clear D. The CDR3 loop spans 15 amino acids. Germline-derived CDR1 and CDR2 are MGHRA and YSYEKL. V was shortened by 4 bases and J by 1 base, with 11 bases between the two germline ends. CDR3 coding DNA: TGCGCCAGCAGCCCAGCAGGTGCTTCCTACAATGAGCAGTTCTTC. Translated: CASSPAGASYNEQFF.

This chain links TRBV2 with TRBJ2-7; TRBD1 agrees at 7 bases. The V and J ends lost 4 bases and 6 bases, in that order; junction bases with no gene match: 9. The CDR3 spans 14 residues. Germline loops: CDR1 SNHLY, CDR2 FYNNEI. The CDR3 reads CASSATGTVLEQYV. The CDR3 DNA sequence: TGTGCCAGCAGTGCCACCGGGACAGTTCTCGAGCAGTACGTC.

As regards this clone: Other nucleotide sequences in the sample specify the same CDR3. This chain links TRBV7-3 with TRBJ2-1, with a possible D match to TRBD2 (6 bases). The germline V gene has CDR1 SGHTA and CDR2 FQGTGA. This CDR3 comprises 12 residues. V lost 3 bases to trimming and J lost 6 bases, with 6 bases between them. This CDR3 is CASSFSGNEQFF. For the CDR3, the DNA is TGTGCCAGCAGCTTTAGCGGCAATGAGCAGTTCTTC. The full variable domain, in which reference TRBV7-3 and TRBJ2-1 provide the parts outside the CDR3, is GAGVSQTPSNKVTEKGKYVELRCDPISGHTALYWYRQSLGQGPEFLIYFQGTGAADDSGLPNDRFFAVRPEGSVSTLKIQRTERGDSAVYLCASSFSGNEQFFGPGTRLTVL.

The chain carries TRBV18 and TRBJ1-1; D not certain. Germline V gene sequence: CDR1 KGHSH, CDR2 LQKENI. This CDR3 spans 14 amino acids. V was cut by 6 bases and J by 2 bases, with 13 bases left in between. In DNA form, the CDR3 reads TGTGCCAGCTCCCTTGCGAGGGTCAACACTGAAGCTTTCTTT. Translation gives CASSLARVNTEAFF.

The chain links TRBV2 to TRBJ2-3; D remains ambiguous. Germline CDR1 and CDR2: SNHLY and FYNNEI. This CDR3 comprises 13 residues. The V end was cut by 6 bases, the J end by 2 bases, with 9 bases between. In DNA, the CDR3 is TGTGCCAGCAGCACCGGGCTCACAGATACGCAGTATTTT. Translated, it gives CASSTGLTDTQYF. Complete variable domain (other parts from reference TRBV2 and TRBJ2-3): EPEVTQTPSHQVTQMGQEVILRCVPISNHLYFYWYRQILGQKVEFLVSFYNNEISEKSEIFDDQFSVERPDGSNFTLKIRSTKLEDSAMYFCASSTGLTDTQYFGPGTRLTVL.

This clone was seen a single time. The rearrangement uses TRBV19 and TRBJ1-1; possibly TRBD1 for D (6 bases). The CDR3 consists of 15 residues. The germline V and J ends were trimmed by 3 bases and 5 bases, with 16 bases remaining between them. CDR1 and CDR2 from the germline V gene are LNHDA and SQIVND (reference sequence). The CDR3 loop is CASSIPGGAGTEAFF. The CDR3 DNA reads as TGTGCCAGTAGTATCCCGGGGGGGGCAGGGACTGAAGCTTTCTTT.

The chain uses TRBV6-5 and TRBJ1-3, with 9 bases lining up with TRBD1. The V gene's germline CDR1 is MNHEY and CDR2 SVGAGI. V lost 6 bases, J lost 4 bases, and 7 bases stayed unmatched. This CDR3 region has 15 residues. CDR3 bases: TGTGCCAGCAGACGTAACAGGGGGCTCGGAAACACCATATATTTT. It is translated as CASRRNRGLGNTIYF.

The chain joins TRBV9 to TRBJ2-3; 7 positions agree with TRBD1. The germline V gene encodes CDR1 SGDLS and CDR2 YYNGEE. The CDR3 covers 17 residues. V shed 3 bases, J shed 2 bases, and the junction held 12 bases outside the gene matches. CDR3 DNA: TGTGCCAGCAGCGCCAGACAGGGAGCTCGGTACACAGATACGCAGTATTTT. Its protein is CASSARQGARYTDTQYF.

The chain joins TRBV7-2 to TRBJ1-2, with D perhaps TRBD1 (5 bases). Germline V gives CDR1 SGHTA, CDR2 FQGNSA. V lost 5 bases and J lost 8, with 18 bases in between. This CDR3 has 14 amino acids. In nucleotides, the CDR3 is TGTGCCAGCAGCCCCGAAGGCGGCGGGGGGGGCTACACCTTC. This codes for CASSPEGGGGGYTF.

V usage is TRBV5-1 and J usage is TRBJ1-1; D call uncertain. CDR3 size: 16 residues. Germline CDR1 reads SGHRS; CDR2 reads YFSETQ. V dropped 0 bases and J dropped 7 bases, with 19 bases sitting between them. The CDR3: CASSLGGTGPLGEAFF. The CDR3, as DNA: TGCGCCAGCAGCTTGGGGGGTACCGGGCCATTAGGTGAAGCTTTCTTT.